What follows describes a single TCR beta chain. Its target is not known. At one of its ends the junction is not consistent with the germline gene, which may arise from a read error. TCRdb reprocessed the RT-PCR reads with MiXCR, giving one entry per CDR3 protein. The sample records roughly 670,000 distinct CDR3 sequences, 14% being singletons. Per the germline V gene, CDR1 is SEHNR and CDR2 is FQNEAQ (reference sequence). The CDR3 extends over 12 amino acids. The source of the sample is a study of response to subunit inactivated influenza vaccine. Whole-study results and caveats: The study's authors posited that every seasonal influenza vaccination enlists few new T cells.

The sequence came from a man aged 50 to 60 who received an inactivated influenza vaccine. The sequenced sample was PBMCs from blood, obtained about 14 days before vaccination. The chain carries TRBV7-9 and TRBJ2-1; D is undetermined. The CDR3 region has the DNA TGTGCCAACAGCTCATACTACAATGAGCAGTTCTTC. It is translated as CANSSYYNEQFF.